This T cell receptor (beta chain) was obtained from a study of blood T cell repertoires in COVID-19. Study summary: Whether acute or convalescent, the COVID-19 samples came from the United States, Italy and Spain. The analysed material was cDNA or gDNA that came from T cells, B-cell-depleted T cells, or PBMCs.

Trimming stripped 0 bases from V and 14 bases from J, with 13 bases between. CDR1 is KGHSH and CDR2 is LQKENI in the germline V gene. There are 12 residues in the CDR3. Per the study methods: Nucleated cell counts were estimated from reference gene primer amplification. The data were produced by immunoSEQ multiplex PCR, yet TCRdb's version contains in-frame clones alone and is incomplete. The V and J calls and clone size were taken over from that table, and D and trimming were inferred from the DNA. Of roughly 120,000 clones in the sample, more than 80% were seen once. This chain connects TRBV18 to TRBJ1-1; D is unresolved. Sequenced material: peripheral blood. The source of this sequence is a woman aged 40 to 50 with acute or convalescent COVID-19. In nucleotides, the CDR3 is TGTGCCAGCTCACCACCGACGGGGAACTTATTCTTT. Encoded protein: CASSPPTGNLFF.